This T cell receptor (beta chain) was captured by sequencing in a study of cytomegalovirus exposure and HLA in healthy donors. Whole-study results and caveats: Researchers reported in a later analysis that a missense DCLRE1C variant was tied to TCR beta V- and J-gene trimming. TCR beta chains associated with HLA were, in a later analysis, more clonally expanded than equally common others.

Details on this clone: What it binds is unknown.

PCR employed 60 Vbeta and 13 Jbeta primers. Sequencing was performed with immunoSEQ multiplex PCR; in TCRdb, only in-frame clones are kept and a portion is missing. The repertoire shows around 77,000 clones; the top ten hold roughly an eighth. Germline V gene data show CDR1 as SNHLY and CDR2 as FYNNEI. The CDR3 totals 16 residues. Losses at the gene ends were 5 bases for V and 0 bases for J; bases not matched to a gene: 3. The specimen sequenced was PBMCs. This TCR was sampled from a man in his fifties or sixties in good health and CMV-seropositive. The J gene is TRBJ2-3, the V gene TRBV2, with 12 nucleotides matching TRBD2. This chain's CDR3 is CASSILAGGSTDTQYF. CDR3 in DNA: TGTGCCAGCAGTATTCTAGCGGGGGGGAGCACAGATACGCAGTATTTT.